This T cell receptor beta chain emerged from a study of blood T cell repertoires in COVID-19. Across the whole study: Sites in the United States, Italy and Spain provided acute and convalescent COVID-19 samples. PBMCs, B-cell-depleted T cells, or T cells were the source of the cDNA or gDNA that made up the material.

V was shortened by 3 bases and J by 4 bases, with 12 bases between the two germline ends. The germline V gene has CDR1 SQVTM and CDR2 ANQGSEA. The CDR3 runs to 14 residues. Participant age was roughly 18 to 89 years, and participants resided in roughly 25 US areas. Assignment of participants to cohorts was predicated upon participant-reported clinical history. Data came from immunoSEQ multiplex PCR; TCRdb stores just in-frame clones and leaves some out. The top ten clones hold about 5.5% of a sample with roughly 130,000 clones, roughly 84% of them seen once. The clonotype comes from a man in his forties or fifties with acute COVID-19. The specimen was PBMCs or T cells enriched from blood (not recorded which). The genes are TRBV29-1 and TRBJ2-2; weak D call: TRBD1 (5 bases). CDR3 amino acids: CSVDRQGGTGELFF. Here the CDR3 DNA reads TGCAGCGTTGATCGGCAGGGCGGCACCGGGGAGCTGTTTTTT.